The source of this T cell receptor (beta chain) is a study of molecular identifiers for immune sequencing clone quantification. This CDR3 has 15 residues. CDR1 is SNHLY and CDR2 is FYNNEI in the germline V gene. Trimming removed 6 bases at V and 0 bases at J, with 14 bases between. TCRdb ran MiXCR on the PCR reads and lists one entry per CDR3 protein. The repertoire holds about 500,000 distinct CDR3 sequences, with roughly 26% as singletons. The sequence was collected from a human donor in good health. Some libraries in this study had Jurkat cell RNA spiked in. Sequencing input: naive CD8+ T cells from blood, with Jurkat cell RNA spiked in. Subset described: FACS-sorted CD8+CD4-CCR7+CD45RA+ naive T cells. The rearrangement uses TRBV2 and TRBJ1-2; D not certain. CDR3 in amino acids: CASSLAGVANYGYTF. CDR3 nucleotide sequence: TGTGCCAGCAGCCTTGCCGGGGTCGCTAACTATGGCTACACCTTC.